Reported below is one TCR beta chain. The table came from immunoSEQ multiplex PCR; TCRdb's copy has only in-frame clones and leaves some out. The sample includes 2 million or so clones, 85% to 95% of them seen just once. The sample belongs to a study of shared clonotypes between healthy human individuals. This receptor was obtained from a young man in good health. Sequenced material: naive CD4+ T cells sorted from blood. Subset: CD45RA+ positively selected.

The CDR3 nucleotides are TGCGCCAGCACAGAGGGGGGGTTCACAGATACGCAGTATTTT. As protein: CASTEGGFTDTQYF. The rearrangement links TRBV5-1 to TRBJ2-3, with TRBD2 as a possible D gene (7 bases). This CDR3 spans 14 amino acids. Trimming took 6 bases from V and 2 from J, leaving 13 bases between them. CDR1 and CDR2 (germline): SGHRS, YFSETQ.